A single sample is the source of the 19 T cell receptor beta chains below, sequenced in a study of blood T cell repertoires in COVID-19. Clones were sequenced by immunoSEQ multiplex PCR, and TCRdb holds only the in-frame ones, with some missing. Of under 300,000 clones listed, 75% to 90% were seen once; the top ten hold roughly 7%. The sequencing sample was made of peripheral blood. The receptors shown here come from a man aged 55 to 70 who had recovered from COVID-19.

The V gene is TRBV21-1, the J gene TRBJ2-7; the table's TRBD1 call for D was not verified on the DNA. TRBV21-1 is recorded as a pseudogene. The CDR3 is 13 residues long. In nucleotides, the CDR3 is TGTGCCAGCAGCACAGGACAGCCCTACGAGCAGTACTTC. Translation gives CASSTGQPYEQYF.

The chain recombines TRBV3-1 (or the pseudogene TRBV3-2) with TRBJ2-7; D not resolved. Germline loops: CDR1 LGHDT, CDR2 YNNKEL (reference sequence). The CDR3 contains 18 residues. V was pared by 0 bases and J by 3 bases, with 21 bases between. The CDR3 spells CASSQEVLVWAPFYEQYV. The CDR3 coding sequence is TGTGCCAGCAGCCAAGAAGTTCTGGTATGGGCCCCTTTCTACGAGCAGTACGTC.

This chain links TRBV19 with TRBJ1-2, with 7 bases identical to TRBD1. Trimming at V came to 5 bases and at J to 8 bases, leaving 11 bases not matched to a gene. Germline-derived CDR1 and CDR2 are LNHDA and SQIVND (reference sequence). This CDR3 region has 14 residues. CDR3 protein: CASSSSDRVIGYTF. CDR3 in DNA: TGTGCCAGTAGTTCGTCCGACAGGGTGATCGGCTACACCTTC.

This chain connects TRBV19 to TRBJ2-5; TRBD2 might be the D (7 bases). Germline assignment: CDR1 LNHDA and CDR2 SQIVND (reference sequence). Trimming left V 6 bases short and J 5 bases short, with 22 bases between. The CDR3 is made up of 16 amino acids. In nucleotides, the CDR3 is TGTGCCAGTAGCCGAAATTGGGGGGGCCCCCGGGAGACCCAGTACTTC. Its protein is CASSRNWGGPRETQYF.

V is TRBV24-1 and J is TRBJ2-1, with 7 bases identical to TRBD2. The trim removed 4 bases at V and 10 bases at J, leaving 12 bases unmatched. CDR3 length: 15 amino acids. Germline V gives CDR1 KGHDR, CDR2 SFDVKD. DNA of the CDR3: TGTGCCACCAGTGACCCAGGACTAGAGGGGTCCGAGCAGTTCTTC. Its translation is CATSDPGLEGSEQFF.

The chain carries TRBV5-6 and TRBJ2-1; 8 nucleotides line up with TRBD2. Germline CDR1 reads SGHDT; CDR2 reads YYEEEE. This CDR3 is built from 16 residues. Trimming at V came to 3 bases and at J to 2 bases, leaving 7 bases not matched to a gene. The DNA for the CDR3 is TGTGCCAGCAGCTCCGCGGCGGGGGGTACCTACAATGAGCAGTTCTTC. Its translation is CASSSAAGGTYNEQFF.

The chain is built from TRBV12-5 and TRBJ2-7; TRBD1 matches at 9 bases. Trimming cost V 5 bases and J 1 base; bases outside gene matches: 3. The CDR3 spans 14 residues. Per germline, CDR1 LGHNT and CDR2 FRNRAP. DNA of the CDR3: TGTGCTAGTGGTCGGACAGGGGTTTCCTACGAGCAGTACTTC. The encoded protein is CASGRTGVSYEQYF.

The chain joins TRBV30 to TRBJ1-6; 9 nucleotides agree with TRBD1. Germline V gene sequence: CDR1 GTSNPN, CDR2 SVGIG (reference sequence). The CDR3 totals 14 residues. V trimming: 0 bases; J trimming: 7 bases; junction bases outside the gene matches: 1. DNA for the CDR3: TGTGCCTGGAGTGTGACAGGGGGGAATTCACCCCTCCACTTT. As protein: CAWSVTGGNSPLHF.

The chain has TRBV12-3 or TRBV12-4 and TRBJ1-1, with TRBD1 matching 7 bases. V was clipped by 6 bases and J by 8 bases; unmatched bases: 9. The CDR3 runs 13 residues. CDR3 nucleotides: TGTGCCAGCAGGCCGCGGACGGACAGGGAAGCTTTCTTT. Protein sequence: CASRPRTDREAFF.

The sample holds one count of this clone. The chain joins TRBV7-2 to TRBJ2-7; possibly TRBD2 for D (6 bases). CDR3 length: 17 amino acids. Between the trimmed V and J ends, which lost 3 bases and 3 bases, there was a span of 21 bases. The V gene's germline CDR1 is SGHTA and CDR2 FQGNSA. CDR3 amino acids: CASSFGGLGLPIYEQYF. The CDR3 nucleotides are TGTGCCAGCAGCTTCGGGGGACTCGGTCTTCCTATCTACGAGCAGTACTTC. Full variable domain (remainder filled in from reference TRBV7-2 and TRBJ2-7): GAGVSQSPSNKVTEKGKDVELRCDPISGHTALYWYRQSLGQGLEFLIYFQGNSAPDKSGLPSDRFSAERTGGSVSTLTIQRTQQEDSAVYLCASSFGGLGLPIYEQYFGPGTRLTVT.

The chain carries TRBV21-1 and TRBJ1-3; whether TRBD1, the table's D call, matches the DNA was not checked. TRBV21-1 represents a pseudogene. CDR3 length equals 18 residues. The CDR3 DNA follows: TGTGCCAGCAGCAGAGGGACAGGGGGCGAATCCTCTGGAAACACCATATATTTT. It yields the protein CASSRGTGGESSGNTIYF.

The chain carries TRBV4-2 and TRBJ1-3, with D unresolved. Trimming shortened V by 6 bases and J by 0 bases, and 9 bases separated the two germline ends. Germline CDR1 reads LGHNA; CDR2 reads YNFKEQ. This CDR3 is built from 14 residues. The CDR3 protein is CASRNYDSGNTIYF. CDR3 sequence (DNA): TGTGCCAGCAGAAACTATGACTCTGGAAACACCATATATTTT.

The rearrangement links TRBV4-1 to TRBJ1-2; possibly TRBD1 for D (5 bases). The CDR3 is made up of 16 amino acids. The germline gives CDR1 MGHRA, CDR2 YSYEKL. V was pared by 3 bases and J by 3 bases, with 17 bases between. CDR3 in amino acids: CASSHPGHTVDYGYTF. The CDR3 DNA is TGCGCCAGCAGCCACCCAGGACATACTGTAGACTATGGCTACACCTTC.

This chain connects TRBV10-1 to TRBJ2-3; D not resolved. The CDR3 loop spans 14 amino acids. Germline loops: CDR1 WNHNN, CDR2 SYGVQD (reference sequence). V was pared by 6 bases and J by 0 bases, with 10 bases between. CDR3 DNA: TGCGCCAGCAGCTTGACACGTAGCACAGATACGCAGTATTTT. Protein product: CASSLTRSTDTQYF.

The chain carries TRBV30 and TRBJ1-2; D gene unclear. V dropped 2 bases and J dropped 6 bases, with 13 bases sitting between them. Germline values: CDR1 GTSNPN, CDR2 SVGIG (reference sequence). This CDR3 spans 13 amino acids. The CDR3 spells CAWSLQYRDGYTF. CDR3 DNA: TGTGCCTGGAGTCTACAGTACAGAGATGGCTACACCTTC.

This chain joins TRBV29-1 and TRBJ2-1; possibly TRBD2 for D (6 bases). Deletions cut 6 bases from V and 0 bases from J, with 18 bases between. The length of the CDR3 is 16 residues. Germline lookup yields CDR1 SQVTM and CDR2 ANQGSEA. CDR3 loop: CSVTLLWRDSYNEQFF. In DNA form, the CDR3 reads TGCAGCGTGACCCTCTTGTGGCGGGACTCCTACAATGAGCAGTTCTTC.

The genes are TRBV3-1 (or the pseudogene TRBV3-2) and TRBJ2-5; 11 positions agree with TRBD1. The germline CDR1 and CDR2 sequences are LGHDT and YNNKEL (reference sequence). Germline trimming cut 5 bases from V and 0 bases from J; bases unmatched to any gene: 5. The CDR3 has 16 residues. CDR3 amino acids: CASSYGQGAYQETQYF. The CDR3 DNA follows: TGTGCCAGCAGCTACGGACAGGGGGCGTACCAAGAGACCCAGTACTTC.

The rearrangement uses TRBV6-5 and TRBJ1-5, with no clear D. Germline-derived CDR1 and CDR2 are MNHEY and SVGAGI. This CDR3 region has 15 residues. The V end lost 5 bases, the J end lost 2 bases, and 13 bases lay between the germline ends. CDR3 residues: CASSPAPIRNQPQHF. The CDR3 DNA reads TGTGCCAGCAGTCCCGCCCCTATACGCAATCAGCCCCAGCATTTT.

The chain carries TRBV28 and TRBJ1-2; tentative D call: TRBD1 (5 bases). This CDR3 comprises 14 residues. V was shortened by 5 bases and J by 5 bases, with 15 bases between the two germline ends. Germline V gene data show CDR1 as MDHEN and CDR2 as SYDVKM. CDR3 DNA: TGTGCCAGCAGTCCACCCCCAGGGCGATATGGCTACACCTTC. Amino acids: CASSPPPGRYGYTF.